This TCR beta chain was sequenced for a study of T cells in Graves' hyperthyroidism and ophthalmopathy. The wider study: Peripheral blood was secured at the point of initial diagnosis, before any treatment.

Patients with ophthalmopathy all had a Clinical Activity Score of at least 3, a NOSPECS grade of at least 4 and duration under 3 months. V was clipped by 5 bases and J by 0 bases, with 7 bases between them. The CDR3 sequence is 14 residues long. In germline, CDR1 is SEHNR, CDR2 FQNEAQ (reference sequence). Whole-study results and caveats: Ophthalmopathy was told apart from stable hyperthyroidism by a 13 V-J model.

This clonotype was seen many times. Its specificity is not known. Authors of the study amplified TCR beta CDR3 regions from RNA transcripts. During a first-round RT-PCR of the TCR CDR3, the HTBI primer set was used. One entry per CDR3 protein, called by TCRdb with MiXCR from the multiplex PCR reads. The sample lists 400,000 to 550,000 distinct CDR3 sequences, roughly a quarter occurring once. Sequenced input: blood. This chain connects TRBV7-9 to TRBJ2-2; the D gene is possibly TRBD1 (6 bases). The TCR comes from a woman in her 30s with Graves' ophthalmopathy. The CDR3 DNA reads as TGTGCCAGCAGCGGGGACACGAACACCGGGGAGCTGTTTTTT. Its protein is CASSGDTNTGELFF.